These 20 T cell receptor beta chains were all obtained from the same sample, sequenced in a study of blood T cell repertoires in COVID-19. Using immunoSEQ multiplex PCR, the repertoire was profiled, and TCRdb retains in-frame clones only, with some absent. The sample has 90,000 to 150,000 clones, over 60% seen once. The sequenced sample consisted of peripheral blood. All receptors derive from a woman older than 75 with acute or convalescent COVID-19.

In this sample, this clone turned up once. The rearrangement joins TRBV5-1 to TRBJ1-1; a possible D gene is TRBD1 (5 bases). Trimming removed 0 bases at V and 3 bases at J, with 9 bases between. Germline CDR1 and CDR2: SGHRS and YFSETQ. The CDR3 contains 14 residues. CDR3 nucleotides: TGCGCCAGCAGCTTGGTGCAGGGTGACACTGAAGCTTTCTTT. Its protein is CASSLVQGDTEAFF.

This chain links TRBV2 with TRBJ2-1; tentatively, D is TRBD2 (5 bases). This CDR3 is 15 amino acids long. Germline CDR1 reads SNHLY; CDR2 reads FYNNEI. Trimming removed 0 bases from V and 4 bases from J, with 10 bases in between. The CDR3 DNA follows: TGTGCCAGCAGTGAAGCGGCTAGCAGTTACAATGAGCAGTTCTTC. Residues: CASSEAASSYNEQFF. Complete variable domain (other parts from reference TRBV2 and TRBJ2-1): EPEVTQTPSHQVTQMGQEVILRCVPISNHLYFYWYRQILGQKVEFLVSFYNNEISEKSEIFDDQFSVERPDGSNFTLKIRSTKLEDSAMYFCASSEAASSYNEQFFGPGTRLTVL.

The V and J genes are TRBV21-1 and TRBJ2-7; the D call in the table, TRBD1, was not verified against the DNA. TRBV21-1 is noted as a pseudogene. The CDR3 runs to 15 residues. The CDR3 reads CASSKVGHRSREQYF. The CDR3 bases are TGTGCCAGCAGCAAAGTAGGTCACAGGTCGCGCGAGCAGTACTTC.

The gene calls are TRBV5-1 and TRBJ1-2, with a tentative D call TRBD1 (5 bases). V was pared by 4 bases and J by 4 bases, with 8 bases between. This CDR3 has 12 amino acids. Looked up from germline, CDR1 is SGHRS and CDR2 is YFSETQ. CDR3 region: CASSVDSYGYTF. For the CDR3, the DNA is TGCGCCAGCAGCGTTGACAGCTATGGCTACACCTTC.

The CDR3 loop is CASTRSGANVLTF. The DNA for the CDR3 is TGTGCCAGCACCCGCTCTGGGGCCAACGTCCTGACTTTC. The chain employs TRBV12-3 or TRBV12-4 and TRBJ2-6, with D unresolved. The CDR3 sequence is 13 residues long. Trimming cost V 7 bases and J 0 bases, with 4 bases left between them.

The chain recombines TRBV5-6 with TRBJ2-3; TRBD1 matches at 8 bases. Germline assignment: CDR1 SGHDT and CDR2 YYEEEE. After removal of 0 bases from V and 4 bases from J, the junction contained 4 bases not matched to a gene. The CDR3 is 15 residues long. For the CDR3, the DNA is TGTGCCAGCAGCTTGGAGGGACAGGCCTCAGATACGCAGTATTTT. Residues: CASSLEGQASDTQYF.

The chain employs TRBV28 and TRBJ1-2; D is uncertain. Germline V gene sequence: CDR1 MDHEN, CDR2 SYDVKM. There are 11 residues in the CDR3. V was pared by 5 bases and J by 8 bases, with 9 bases between. The CDR3 DNA reads TGTGCCAGCAGTATGAGGTCCGGCTACACCTTC. This gives the protein CASSMRSGYTF.

The J gene is TRBJ2-2, the V gene TRBV11-3, with a tentative D call TRBD1 (6 bases). CDR1 is SGHNT, CDR2 YENEEA, per germline. V was pared by 4 bases and J by 7 bases, with 16 bases between. This CDR3 is built from 15 residues. CDR3 DNA: TGTGCCAGCAGCTCAGGACAGTTTCACGGCGGGGAGCTGTTTTTT. Protein product: CASSSGQFHGGELFF.

The chain joins TRBV12-3 or TRBV12-4 to TRBJ2-3, with TRBD2 matching over 11 bases. The ends lost 3 bases at V and 14 bases at J; junction bases unmatched: 7. The CDR3 extends over 13 amino acids. In nucleotides, the CDR3 is TGTGCCAGCAGTTTGGCACTAGCGGGGGATTTGTATTTT. The encoded protein is CASSLALAGDLYF.

A few counts support this clone. The V gene is TRBV5-6, the J gene TRBJ1-2, with TRBD1 identical over 8 bases. Trimming at V came to 4 bases and at J to 4 bases, leaving 0 bases not matched to a gene. The CDR3 length is 12 residues. Germline V gene data show CDR1 as SGHDT and CDR2 as YYEEEE. The CDR3 nucleotides are TGTGCCAGCAGCACAGGGGGCTATGGCTACACCTTC. This encodes CASSTGGYGYTF.

This chain links TRBV24-1 with TRBJ1-4; 9 positions match TRBD1. Looked up from germline, CDR1 is KGHDR and CDR2 is SFDVKD. This CDR3 spans 17 amino acids. After removal of 3 bases from V and 8 bases from J, the junction contained 12 bases not matched to a gene. The CDR3: CATSDPTPGQGGEKLFF. The CDR3 DNA follows: TGTGCCACCAGTGATCCTACTCCGGGACAGGGAGGCGAAAAACTGTTTTTT.

This clone has only a few counts. The chain couples TRBV10-3 to TRBJ2-1, with 10 positions matching TRBD1. This CDR3 contains 16 residues. Germline CDR1 and CDR2: ENHRY and SYGVKD. The trim removed 4 bases at V and 5 bases at J, leaving 8 bases unmatched. The CDR3 region has the DNA TGTGCCATCAGTGGAGAATGGACAGGGGGTAACAATGAGCAGTTCTTC. This gives the protein CAISGEWTGGNNEQFF.

This clone has more than one count but fewer than ten. The V and J genes are TRBV5-6 and TRBJ2-3; 9 bases align to TRBD1. V lost 0 bases and J lost 0; bases outside the gene matches: 2. The length of the CDR3 is 16 residues. Germline lookup yields CDR1 SGHDT and CDR2 YYEEEE. The CDR3 DNA reads as TGTGCCAGCAGCTTGGGGACAGGGGTAAGCACAGATACGCAGTATTTT. Its protein is CASSLGTGVSTDTQYF.

The chain uses TRBV30 and TRBJ1-6; D is ambiguous. The germline V gene has CDR1 GTSNPN and CDR2 SVGIG (reference sequence). CDR3 length: 12 residues. Trimming removed 3 bases from V and 10 bases from J, with 10 bases in between. The CDR3 is CAWSAGRSPLHF. CDR3 nucleotides: TGTGCCTGGAGCGCAGGAAGATCACCCCTCCACTTT.

This clone was observed a few times. The gene calls are TRBV6-5 and TRBJ1-3; TRBD1 matches at 9 bases. Germline V gene data show CDR1 as MNHEY and CDR2 as SVGAGI. V shed 6 bases, J shed 1 base, and the junction held 1 base outside the gene matches. There are 14 residues in the CDR3. The CDR3 reads CASRDRGSGNTIYF. In DNA, the CDR3 is TGTGCCAGCAGGGACAGGGGATCTGGAAACACCATATATTTT.

The V gene is TRBV5-1, the J gene TRBJ1-1; tentative D call: TRBD1 (5 bases). The CDR3 totals 14 residues. Looked up from germline, CDR1 is SGHRS and CDR2 is YFSETQ. V lost 2 bases to trimming and J lost 3 bases, with 11 bases between them. CDR3 in DNA: TGCGCCAGCAGCTTTGAAGGGGCGCACACTGAAGCTTTCTTT. Its protein is CASSFEGAHTEAFF.

J is TRBJ1-4 and V is TRBV7-2; D not certain. CDR1 SGHTA and CDR2 FQGNSA come from the germline V gene. The CDR3 is 14 amino acids. Trimming took 4 bases from V and 4 from J, leaving 10 bases between them. The CDR3 sequence is CASSSRHLNEKLFF. In DNA, the CDR3 is TGTGCCAGCAGCTCCCGACATCTTAATGAAAAACTGTTTTTT.

V and J are TRBV27 and TRBJ1-5, with TRBD1 matching 12 bases. Germline V CDR1 and CDR2: MNHEY, SMNVEV (reference sequence). This CDR3 spans 18 amino acids. J lost 2 bases, V lost 6 bases, and 11 bases had no gene match. The CDR3 DNA follows: TGTGCCAGCAGCTCCAGACCCGGGACAGGGGGCGGCAATCAGCCCCAGCATTTT. Protein: CASSSRPGTGGGNQPQHF.

The chain is built from TRBV6-5 and TRBJ1-2; perhaps TRBD1 as D (6 bases). The germline V gene encodes CDR1 MNHEY and CDR2 SVGAGI. CDR3 length: 14 amino acids. Trimming shortened V by 0 bases and J by 1 base, and 6 bases separated the two germline ends. In DNA, the CDR3 is TGTGCCAGCAGTTACTCGGACAGTAACTATGGCTACACCTTC. As protein: CASSYSDSNYGYTF.

This chain connects TRBV7-2 to TRBJ1-5; D possibly corresponds to TRBD1 (6 bases). Germline V CDR1 and CDR2: SGHTA, FQGNSA. V was cut by 4 bases and J by 1 base, with 11 bases left in between. The CDR3 sequence is 15 residues long. The CDR3 spells CASSSVTGSNQPQHF. The CDR3 bases are TGTGCCAGCAGCTCGGTAACAGGGAGCAATCAGCCCCAGCATTTT.